This T cell receptor beta chain emerged from a study of cytomegalovirus exposure and HLA in healthy donors. Findings of the study overall: What was likely a sequencing artifact was a cluster of highly shared sequence variants. Among the most significant clusters, several appeared linked to common viral pathogens in a later analysis. Accurate predictions that matched the HLA-A and HLA-B alleles of most subjects were reportedly made from TCR beta sequences.

The PCR made use of 60 Vbeta and 13 Jbeta primers. Source study methods: Approximately 11 million of some 80 million unique TCR beta chains were shared, per a later count. The table came from immunoSEQ multiplex PCR; TCRdb's copy has only in-frame clones and leaves some out. That table supplies the V and J calls and clone size; D and trimming were determined from the DNA. The profile shows under 50,000 clones, 72% of them singletons. About this clone itself: Its antigen is unknown. One end of the junction fails to match germline, which may point to a read error.

The receptor was derived from a man aged 25-45 years in good health and CMV-seronegative. The specimen sequenced was PBMCs.

Here the CDR3 DNA reads TGTGCCAGCAGAGAAGACAGGGGAGGCAATCAGCCCCAGCATTTT. Its translation: CASREDRGGNQPQHF. The chain is built from TRBV2 and TRBJ1-5; 8 bases line up with TRBD1. This CDR3 region has 15 residues. In germline, CDR1 is SNHLY, CDR2 FYNNEI.